A single sample is the source of the 22 T cell receptor beta chains below, sequenced in a study of regulatory T cells in long-lasting Graves disease. Time point: newly diagnosed GD, antithyroid drugs for less than 3 months. RNA extracted from PBMCs served as the sequencing template. Arm-PCR of CDR3 regions with iRepertoire HTBI primers generated TCR beta libraries. TCRdb redid the calling of the multiplex PCR reads with MiXCR, one entry per CDR3 protein. Seen here are 400,000 to 500,000 distinct CDR3 sequences, 14% observed once, and the top ten hold approximately 19%. This sample also appeared in a second study, on T cells in Graves' hyperthyroidism and ophthalmopathy.

Specimen: peripheral blood mononuclear cells (PBMCs), collected at new diagnosis, from a patient treated with antithyroid drugs. These receptors were obtained from a woman aged 45-65 years with Graves disease.

This clonotype was recorded many times. This chain links TRBV3-1 with TRBJ2-3, with 10 bases aligning to TRBD2. This CDR3 is built from 16 residues. Trimming cost V 3 bases and J 4 bases; bases outside gene matches: 7. Germline CDR1 and CDR2: LGHDT and YNNKEL (reference sequence). CDR3 amino acids: CASSQTLAGAADTQYF. In DNA form, the CDR3 reads TGTGCCAGCAGCCAGACCCTAGCGGGAGCGGCAGATACGCAGTATTTT.

The table lists this clonotype with many counts. The rearrangement joins TRBV18 to TRBJ2-5; TRBD2 matches 8 bases. The V gene end was trimmed by 0 bases and the J gene end by 2 bases; junction bases not matched to a gene: 2. The CDR3 length is 15 residues. Germline V CDR1 and CDR2: KGHSH, LQKENI. CDR3 amino acids: CASSPPGLGQETQYF. The CDR3 DNA sequence: TGTGCCAGCTCACCACCGGGACTAGGGCAAGAGACCCAGTACTTC.

This sequence joins TRBV5-1 and TRBJ2-3; 12 bases agree with TRBD1. The CDR3 has 18 residues. V lost 4 bases, J lost 1 base, and 10 bases stayed unmatched. Germline values: CDR1 SGHRS, CDR2 YFSETQ. The CDR3 coding sequence is TGCGCCAGCAGCGCCACCCCGGGACAGGGGGCACGCACAGATACGCAGTATTTT. It encodes CASSATPGQGARTDTQYF.

At least ten counts were recorded for this clonotype. The rearrangement joins TRBV28 to TRBJ2-3; TRBD2 matches 12 bases. V dropped 7 bases and J dropped 7; count of bases not matched to a gene: 9. Germline values: CDR1 MDHEN, CDR2 SYDVKM. This CDR3 is 15 amino acids long. The CDR3 nucleotides read TGTGCCAGCACGGGCGGGACTAGCGGGTTGTATACGCAGTATTTT. Protein sequence: CASTGGTSGLYTQYF.

There are many counts of this clonotype. V is TRBV5-1 and J is TRBJ2-1; 9 bases match TRBD1. This CDR3 comprises 16 residues. The trim removed 4 bases at V and 1 base at J, leaving 6 bases unmatched. Germline CDR1 SGHRS, CDR2 YFSETQ. In DNA, the CDR3 is TGCGCCAGCAGCACCACAGGGGGCGCGTCCTACAATGAGCAGTTCTTC. Its protein is CASSTTGGASYNEQFF.

In its sample, this clonotype was seen a few times. The chain uses TRBV30 and TRBJ2-7; perhaps TRBD2 as D (6 bases). CDR1 and CDR2 from the germline V gene are GTSNPN and SVGIG (reference sequence). The CDR3 is 16 amino acids. Trimming left V 2 bases short and J 5 bases short, with 22 bases between. As DNA, the CDR3 is TGTGCCTGGAGTAGAGCCCGGGACTCATATTCCCACGAGCAGTACTTC. It translates to CAWSRARDSYSHEQYF.

This clonotype was counted between two and nine times. J is TRBJ1-2 and V is TRBV18, with a possible D match to TRBD1 (5 bases). The ends were cut back, 10 bases at V and 2 bases at J, with 20 bases in the middle. The germline V gene encodes CDR1 KGHSH and CDR2 LQKENI. CDR3 length: 15 residues. CDR3 DNA: TGTGCCACTGCGGATCGAAGGGGAGGGAACTATGGCTACACCTTC. The encoded protein is CATADRRGGNYGYTF.

Only a few counts were recorded for this clonotype. The rearrangement joins TRBV30 to TRBJ2-7; no definite D call. The CDR3 runs to 15 residues. Trimming took off 2 bases at V and 2 bases at J, with 16 bases between the two ends. From germline, CDR1 is GTSNPN and CDR2 SVGIG (reference sequence). Written as DNA, the CDR3 is TGTGCCTGGAGTCCTCTTGAGAGGCCCCCCTACGAGCAGTACTTC. Its translation is CAWSPLERPPYEQYF.

This clonotype qualifies as large (0.1 to 1%). The V and J genes are TRBV5-1 and TRBJ2-3; the D is unclear. V was pared by 4 bases and J by 5 bases, with 20 bases between. Germline loops: CDR1 SGHRS, CDR2 YFSETQ. The CDR3 consists of 16 residues. The chain's CDR3 is CASSEAVGSGEDTQYF. The CDR3 DNA follows: TGCGCCAGCAGCGAGGCAGTGGGGTCTGGGGAAGATACGCAGTATTTT.

This clonotype was seen at least ten times. This chain links TRBV27 with TRBJ1-1, with TRBD1 matching 8 bases. This CDR3 has 13 amino acids. Trimming cost V 4 bases and J 5 bases; bases outside gene matches: 3. CDR1 is MNHEY and CDR2 is SMNVEV in the germline V gene (reference sequence). CDR3 in DNA: TGTGCCAGCAGTTGGACAGGGCGGACTGAAGCTTTCTTT. The encoded protein is CASSWTGRTEAFF.

The gene calls are TRBV4-2 and TRBJ1-5; TRBD1 matches 9 bases. After removal of 0 bases from V and 6 bases from J, the junction contained 6 bases not matched to a gene. The CDR3 has 16 residues. CDR1 and CDR2 (germline): LGHNA, YNFKEQ. CDR3 sequence reads: CASSQDTGGRAQPQHF. The CDR3 DNA sequence: TGTGCCAGCAGCCAAGATACAGGGGGCAGGGCTCAGCCCCAGCATTTT.

This clonotype was detected many times. The J gene is TRBJ1-2, the V gene TRBV14; no clear D gene. The V and J ends lost 1 base and 3 bases respectively, with 3 bases between them. The CDR3 consists of 12 residues. Germline V gives CDR1 SGHDN, CDR2 FVKESK. This chain's CDR3 is CASSQAHYGYTF. The CDR3 DNA is TGTGCCAGCAGCCAAGCTCACTATGGCTACACCTTC.

This clonotype was detected a few times. CDR3: CSANIATSSYNEQFF. CDR3 DNA: TGCAGTGCTAACATAGCGACAAGCTCCTACAATGAGCAGTTCTTC. V and J are TRBV20-1 and TRBJ2-1; maybe TRBD2 (5 bases). CDR1 is DFQATT and CDR2 is SNEGSKA in the germline V gene (reference sequence). Trimming shortened V by 4 bases and J by 0 bases, and 13 bases separated the two germline ends. This CDR3 region has 15 residues.

In its sample, this clonotype was seen a few times. This chain joins TRBV7-9 and TRBJ2-2; tentatively, D is TRBD1 (6 bases). The germline V gene encodes CDR1 SEHNR and CDR2 FQNEAQ (reference sequence). This CDR3 has 14 amino acids. V lost 3 bases and J lost 8, with 13 bases in between. Written as DNA, the CDR3 is TGTGCCAGCAGCTTCATTATGGGGGCTGGGGAGCTGTTTTTT. This encodes CASSFIMGAGELFF.

The sample holds many counts of this clonotype. The chain uses TRBV2 and TRBJ2-5; no definite D call. CDR1 and CDR2 (germline): SNHLY, FYNNEI. V shed 4 bases and J shed 7 bases, with 7 bases lying between them. The CDR3 is 11 residues long. CDR3 sequence reads: CASSGDGTQYF. CDR3 coding DNA: TGTGCCAGCAGTGGAGATGGGACCCAGTACTTC. Using reference TRBV2 and TRBJ2-5 for the parts outside the CDR3, the full variable domain is EPEVTQTPSHQVTQMGQEVILRCVPISNHLYFYWYRQILGQKVEFLVSFYNNEISEKSEIFDDQFSVERPDGSNFTLKIRSTKLEDSAMYFCASSGDGTQYFGPGTRLLVL.

As for this clonotype: Just one base apart from a much larger clone, this may be a read error. The CDR3 sequence: CANTYGGPGIYEQYF. Written as DNA, the CDR3 is TGTGCCAACACCTACGGGGGTCCCGGGATCTACGAGCAGTACTTC. This sequence joins TRBV6-2 or TRBV6-3 and TRBJ2-7; D possibly corresponds to TRBD2 (6 bases). The V end lost 10 bases, the J end lost 3 bases, and 22 bases lay between the germline ends. The CDR3 contains 15 residues. Per germline, CDR1 MNHEY and CDR2 SVGEGT.

This clonotype showed up just a few times. The chain joins TRBV9 to TRBJ2-1; 7 bases are shared with TRBD2. With V trimmed by 4 bases and J by 4 bases, 11 bases remained unmatched. There are 16 residues in the CDR3. Germline lookup yields CDR1 SGDLS and CDR2 YYNGEE. The CDR3 nucleotides read TGTGCCAGCAGCCCCCGAGCAGCGGGACTGTACAATGAGCAGTTCTTC. Amino acid sequence: CASSPRAAGLYNEQFF.

At least ten counts were recorded for this clonotype. The rearrangement joins TRBV12-3 or TRBV12-4 to TRBJ2-7, with 7 nucleotides matching TRBD1. Losses at the gene ends were 6 bases for V and 1 base for J; bases not matched to a gene: 3. The length of the CDR3 is 13 residues. The CDR3 nucleotides read TGTGCCAGCAGGGACAGGAATTCCTACGAGCAGTACTTC. The encoded protein is CASRDRNSYEQYF.

This clonotype was observed at least ten times. This chain uses TRBV6-2 or TRBV6-3 with TRBJ2-2; D gene unclear. The CDR3 has 18 residues. CDR1 MNHEY and CDR2 SVGEGT come from the germline V gene. V shed 0 bases and J shed 6 bases, with 20 bases lying between them. The CDR3 nucleotides are TGTGCCAGCAGTTACTCGATCGTTTCGGCTAAACGGGCCGGGGAGCTGTTTTTT. It encodes CASSYSIVSAKRAGELFF.

The chain combines TRBV19 with TRBJ2-1; D not resolved. This CDR3 is built from 15 residues. The germline V and J ends were trimmed by 4 bases and 0 bases, with 10 bases remaining between them. Germline loops: CDR1 LNHDA, CDR2 SQIVND (reference sequence). DNA of the CDR3: TGTGCCAGTAGTAGTTCCCTGAGCTCCTACAATGAGCAGTTCTTC. Residues: CASSSSLSSYNEQFF.

This clonotype has more than one count but fewer than ten. This chain joins TRBV5-1 and TRBJ1-4; D may be TRBD1 (6 bases). Between the trimmed V and J ends, which lost 2 bases and 0 bases, there was a span of 11 bases. Per germline, CDR1 SGHRS and CDR2 YFSETQ. This CDR3 is 16 amino acids long. The CDR3 region has the DNA TGCGCCAGCAGCTTTACCGGACAGTCAACTAATGAAAAACTGTTTTTT. This codes for CASSFTGQSTNEKLFF. Drawing the rest from reference TRBV5-1 and TRBJ1-4, the complete variable domain is KAGVTQTPRYLIKTRGQQVTLSCSPISGHRSVSWYQQTPGQGLQFLFEYFSETQRNKGNFPGRFSGRQFSNSRSEMNVSTLELGDSALYLCASSFTGQSTNEKLFFGSGTQLSVL.

This clonotype was observed at least ten times. V gene TRBV20-1 combines with J gene TRBJ2-7; no clear D gene. The CDR3 spans 16 residues. V dropped 2 bases and J dropped 4 bases, with 21 bases sitting between them. Germline V gives CDR1 DFQATT, CDR2 SNEGSKA (reference sequence). DNA for the CDR3: TGCAGTGCTAGACCTGACATCTGGGGTATATCATACGAGCAGTACTTC. It is translated as CSARPDIWGISYEQYF.